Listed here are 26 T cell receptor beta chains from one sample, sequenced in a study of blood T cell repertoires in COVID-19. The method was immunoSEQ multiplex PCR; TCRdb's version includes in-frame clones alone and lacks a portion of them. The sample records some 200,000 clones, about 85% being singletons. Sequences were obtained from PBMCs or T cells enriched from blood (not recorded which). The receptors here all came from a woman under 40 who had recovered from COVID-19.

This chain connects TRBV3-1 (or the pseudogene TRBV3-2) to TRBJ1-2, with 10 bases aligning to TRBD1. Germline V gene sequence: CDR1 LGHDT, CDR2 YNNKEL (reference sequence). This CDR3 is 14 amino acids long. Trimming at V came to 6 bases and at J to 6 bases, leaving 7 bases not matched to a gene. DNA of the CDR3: TGTGCCAGCAGTTGTACCGGGACAGGGGATGGCTACACCTTC. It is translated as CASSCTGTGDGYTF.

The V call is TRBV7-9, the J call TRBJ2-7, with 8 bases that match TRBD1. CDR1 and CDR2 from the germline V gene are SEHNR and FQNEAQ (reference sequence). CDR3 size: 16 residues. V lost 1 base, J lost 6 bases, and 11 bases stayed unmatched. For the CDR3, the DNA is TGTGCCAGCAGCTTAGGCGTGAGAGACAGGGGTCGCGAGCAGTACTTC. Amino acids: CASSLGVRDRGREQYF.

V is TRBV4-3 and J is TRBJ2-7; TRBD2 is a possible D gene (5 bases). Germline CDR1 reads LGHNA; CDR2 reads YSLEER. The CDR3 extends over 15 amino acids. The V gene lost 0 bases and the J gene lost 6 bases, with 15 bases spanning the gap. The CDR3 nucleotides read TGCGCCAGCAGCCAAGATCTGGGAGCGGCTGTCGAGCAGTACTTC. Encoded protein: CASSQDLGAAVEQYF.

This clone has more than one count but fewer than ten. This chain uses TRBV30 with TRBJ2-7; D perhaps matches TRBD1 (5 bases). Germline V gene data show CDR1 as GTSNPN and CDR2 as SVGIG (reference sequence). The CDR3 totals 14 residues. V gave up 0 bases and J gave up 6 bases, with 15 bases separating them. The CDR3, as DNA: TGTGCCTGGAGTGTCCGCAGGGTACAACGCGAGCAGTACTTC. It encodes CAWSVRRVQREQYF.

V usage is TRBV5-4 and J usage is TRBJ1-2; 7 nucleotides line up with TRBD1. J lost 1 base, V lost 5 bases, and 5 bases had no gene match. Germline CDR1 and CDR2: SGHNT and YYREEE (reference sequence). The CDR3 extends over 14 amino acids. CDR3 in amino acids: CASSWTGSNYGYTF. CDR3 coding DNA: TGTGCCAGCAGTTGGACAGGCAGTAACTATGGCTACACCTTC.

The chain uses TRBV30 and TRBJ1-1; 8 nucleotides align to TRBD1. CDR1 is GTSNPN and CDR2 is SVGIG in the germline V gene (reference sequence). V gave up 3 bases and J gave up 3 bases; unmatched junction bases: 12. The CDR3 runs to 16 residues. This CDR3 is CAWRQGAGGADTEAFF. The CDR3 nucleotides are TGTGCCTGGAGGCAGGGGGCTGGGGGTGCGGACACTGAAGCTTTCTTT.

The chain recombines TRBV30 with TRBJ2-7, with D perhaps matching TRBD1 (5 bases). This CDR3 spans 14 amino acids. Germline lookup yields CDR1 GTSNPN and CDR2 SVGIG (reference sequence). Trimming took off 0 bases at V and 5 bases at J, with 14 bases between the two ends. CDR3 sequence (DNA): TGTGCCTGGAGTGTATACCCCGCAGGGAACGAGCAGTACTTC. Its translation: CAWSVYPAGNEQYF.

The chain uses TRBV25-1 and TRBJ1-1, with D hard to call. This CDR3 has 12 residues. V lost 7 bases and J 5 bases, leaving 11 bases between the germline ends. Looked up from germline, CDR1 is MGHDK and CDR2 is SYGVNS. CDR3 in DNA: TGTGCCAGCAAAGGAAGGGAGACTGAAGCTTTCTTT. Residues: CASKGRETEAFF.

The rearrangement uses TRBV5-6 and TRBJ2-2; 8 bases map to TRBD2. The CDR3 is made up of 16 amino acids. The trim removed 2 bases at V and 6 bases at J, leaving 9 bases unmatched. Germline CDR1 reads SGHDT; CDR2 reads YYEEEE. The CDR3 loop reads CASSFGTGGPPGELFF. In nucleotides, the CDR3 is TGTGCCAGCAGCTTTGGAACGGGGGGGCCGCCCGGGGAGCTGTTTTTT. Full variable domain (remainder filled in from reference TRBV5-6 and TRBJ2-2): DAGVTQSPTHLIKTRGQQVTLRCSPKSGHDTVSWYQQALGQGPQFIFQYYEEEERQRGNFPDRFSGHQFPNYSSELNVNALLLGDSALYLCASSFGTGGPPGELFFGEGSRLTVL.

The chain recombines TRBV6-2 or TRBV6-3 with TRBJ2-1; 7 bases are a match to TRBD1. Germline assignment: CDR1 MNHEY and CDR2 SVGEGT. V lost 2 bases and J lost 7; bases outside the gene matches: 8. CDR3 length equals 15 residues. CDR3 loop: CASSYRDRARNEQFF. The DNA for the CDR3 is TGTGCCAGCAGTTACCGAGACAGGGCTAGGAATGAGCAGTTCTTC.

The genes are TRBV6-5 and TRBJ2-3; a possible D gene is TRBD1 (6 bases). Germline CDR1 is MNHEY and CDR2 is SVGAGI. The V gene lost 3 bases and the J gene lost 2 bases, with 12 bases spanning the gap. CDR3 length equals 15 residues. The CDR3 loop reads CASSYDRPTTDTQYF. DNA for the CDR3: TGTGCCAGCAGTTATGACAGGCCGACCACAGATACGCAGTATTTT.

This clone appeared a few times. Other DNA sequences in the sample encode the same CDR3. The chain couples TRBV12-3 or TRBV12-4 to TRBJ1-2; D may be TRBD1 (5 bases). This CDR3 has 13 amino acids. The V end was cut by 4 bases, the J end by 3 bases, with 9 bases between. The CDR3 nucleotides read TGTGCCAGCAGTTCCAGGGAAGACTATGGCTACACCTTC. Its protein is CASSSREDYGYTF.

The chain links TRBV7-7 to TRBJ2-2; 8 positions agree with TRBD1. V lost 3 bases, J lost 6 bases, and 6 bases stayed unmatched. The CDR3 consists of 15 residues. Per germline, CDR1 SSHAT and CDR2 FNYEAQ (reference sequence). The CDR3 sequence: CASSLPGGLAGELFF. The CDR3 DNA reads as TGTGCCAGCAGCTTGCCAGGGGGCTTAGCCGGGGAGCTGTTTTTT.

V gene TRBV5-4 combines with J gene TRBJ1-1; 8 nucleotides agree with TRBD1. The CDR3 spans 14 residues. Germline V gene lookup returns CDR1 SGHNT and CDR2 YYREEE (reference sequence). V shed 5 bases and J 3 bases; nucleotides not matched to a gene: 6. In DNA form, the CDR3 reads TGTGCCAGCAGACGGGGACAGGAGGACACTGAAGCTTTCTTT. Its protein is CASRRGQEDTEAFF.

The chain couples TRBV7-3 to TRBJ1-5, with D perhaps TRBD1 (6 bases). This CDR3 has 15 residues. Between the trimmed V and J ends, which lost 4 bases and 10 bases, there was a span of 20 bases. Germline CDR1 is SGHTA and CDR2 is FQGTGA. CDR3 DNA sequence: TGTGCCAGCAGCTCAAGGACAGCCTTTAACAGCCCCCAGCATTTT. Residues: CASSSRTAFNSPQHF.

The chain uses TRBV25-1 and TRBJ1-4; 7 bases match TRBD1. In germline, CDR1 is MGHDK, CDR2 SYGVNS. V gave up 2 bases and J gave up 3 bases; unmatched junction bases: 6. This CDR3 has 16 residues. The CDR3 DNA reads TGTGCCAGCAGTGAAGGCTCGGGACAGTCTAATGAAAAACTGTTTTTT. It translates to CASSEGSGQSNEKLFF.

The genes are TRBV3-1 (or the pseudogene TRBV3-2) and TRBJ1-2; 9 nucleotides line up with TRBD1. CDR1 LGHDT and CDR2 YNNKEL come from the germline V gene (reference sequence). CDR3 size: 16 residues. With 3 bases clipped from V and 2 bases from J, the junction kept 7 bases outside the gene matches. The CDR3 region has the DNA TGTGCCAGCAGCCATGGACAGGGGAAAAGCAACTATGGCTACACCTTC. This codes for CASSHGQGKSNYGYTF.

The CDR3 nucleotides read TGTGCCAGCAGCCTCGGACAGGGAAGTAATTCACCCCTCCACTTT. Translation: CASSLGQGSNSPLHF. The chain has TRBV9 and TRBJ1-6; 8 positions match TRBD1. Germline CDR1 SGDLS, CDR2 YYNGEE. The CDR3 totals 15 residues. After removal of 4 bases from V and 6 bases from J, the junction contained 6 bases not matched to a gene. Drawing the rest from reference TRBV9 and TRBJ1-6, the complete variable domain is DSGVTQTPKHLITATGQRVTLRCSPRSGDLSVYWYQQSLDQGLQFLIQYYNGEERAKGNILERFSAQQFPDLHSELNLSSLELGDSALYFCASSLGQGSNSPLHFGNGTRLTVT.

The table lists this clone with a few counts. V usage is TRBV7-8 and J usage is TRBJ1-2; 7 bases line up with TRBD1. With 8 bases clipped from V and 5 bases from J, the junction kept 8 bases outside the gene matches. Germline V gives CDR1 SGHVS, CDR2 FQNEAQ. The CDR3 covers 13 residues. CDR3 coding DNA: TGTGCCAGCGGAAGGGGGCCTTTATATGGCTACACCTTC. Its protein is CASGRGPLYGYTF. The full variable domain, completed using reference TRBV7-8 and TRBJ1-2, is GAGVSQSPRYKVAKRGQDVALRCDPISGHVSLFWYQQALGQGPEFLTYFQNEAQLDKSGLPSDRFFAERPEGSVSTLKIQRTQQEDSAVYLCASGRGPLYGYTFGSGTRLTVV.

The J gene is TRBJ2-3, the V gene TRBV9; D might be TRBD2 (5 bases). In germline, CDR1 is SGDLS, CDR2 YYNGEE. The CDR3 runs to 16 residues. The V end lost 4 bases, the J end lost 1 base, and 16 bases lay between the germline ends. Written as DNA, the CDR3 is TGTGCCAGCAGCACCACCGGGGTCCCTGGCACAGATACGCAGTATTTT. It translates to CASSTTGVPGTDTQYF.

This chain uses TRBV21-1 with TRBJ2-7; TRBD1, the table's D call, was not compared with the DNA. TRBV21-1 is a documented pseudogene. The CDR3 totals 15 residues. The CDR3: CASSKAQGALGEQYF. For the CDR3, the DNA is TGTGCCAGCAGCAAAGCGCAGGGGGCCTTGGGCGAGCAGTACTTC.

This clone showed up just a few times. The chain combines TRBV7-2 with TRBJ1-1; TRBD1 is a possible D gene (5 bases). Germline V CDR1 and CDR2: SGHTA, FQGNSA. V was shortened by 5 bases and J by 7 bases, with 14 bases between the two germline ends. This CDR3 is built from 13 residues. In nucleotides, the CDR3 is TGTGCCAGCAGCAAATCTCCGGGACTTGAAGCTTTCTTT. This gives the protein CASSKSPGLEAFF.

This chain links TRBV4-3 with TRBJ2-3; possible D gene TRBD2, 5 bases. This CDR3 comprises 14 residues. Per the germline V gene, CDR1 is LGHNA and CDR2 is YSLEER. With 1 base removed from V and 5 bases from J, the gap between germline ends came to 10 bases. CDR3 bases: TGCGCCAGCAGCCAAGCGGACTCTCAAGATACGCAGTATTTT. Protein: CASSQADSQDTQYF.

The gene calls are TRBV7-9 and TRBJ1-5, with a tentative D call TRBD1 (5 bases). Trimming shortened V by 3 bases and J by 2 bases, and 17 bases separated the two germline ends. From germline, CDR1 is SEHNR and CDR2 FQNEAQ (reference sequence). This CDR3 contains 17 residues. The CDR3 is CASSFSGAGHGNQPQHF. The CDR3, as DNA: TGTGCCAGCAGCTTTTCCGGCGCAGGGCACGGCAATCAGCCCCAGCATTTT.

The DNA of the CDR3 is TGTGCCACCAGTGATTTCACAAACTACACCTTC. As protein: CATSDFTNYTF. This sequence joins TRBV24-1 and TRBJ1-2; no reliable D call. V was clipped by 1 base and J by 10 bases, with 6 bases between them. Germline values: CDR1 KGHDR, CDR2 SFDVKD. This CDR3 is 11 amino acids long.

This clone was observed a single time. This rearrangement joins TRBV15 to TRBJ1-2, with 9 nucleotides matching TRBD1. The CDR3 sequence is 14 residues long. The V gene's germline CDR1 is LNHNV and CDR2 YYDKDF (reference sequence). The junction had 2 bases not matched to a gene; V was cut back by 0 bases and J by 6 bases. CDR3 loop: CATSREQGADGYTF. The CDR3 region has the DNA TGTGCCACCAGCAGAGAACAGGGGGCTGATGGCTACACCTTC.